The 15 T cell receptor beta chains reported below all come from one sample, sequenced in a study of CD8 T cells in ankylosing spondylitis. TCRdb reanalysed the 5' RACE reads using MiXCR and keeps one entry per CDR3 protein. Here the sample spans 200,000 to 250,000 distinct CDR3 sequences, about 10% being singletons. The sequencing input was blood, either unsorted or a sorted T cell fraction (not recorded which). Receptor source: a male donor with ankylosing spondylitis or in good health (not recorded which).

The chain uses TRBV2 and TRBJ2-6, with D possibly called TRBD1 or TRBD2 (5 bases each). V gave up 4 bases and J gave up 2 bases, with 9 bases separating them. This CDR3 comprises 15 residues. Germline V lookup: CDR1 SNHLY, CDR2 FYNNEI. CDR3 sequence reads: CASSVGTPGANVLTF. In nucleotides, the CDR3 is TGTGCCAGCAGTGTCGGGACGCCTGGGGCCAACGTCCTGACTTTC.

The chain links TRBV7-2 to TRBJ2-1, with TRBD2 as a possible D gene (5 bases). Germline CDR1 reads SGHTA; CDR2 reads FQGNSA. V was trimmed by 5 bases and J by 14 bases, leaving 25 bases between them. CDR3 length equals 15 residues. The CDR3 bases are TGTGCCAGCAGCCTGGATGGGGTAGGGCCAAGCGGAAAGTTCTTC. Encoded protein: CASSLDGVGPSGKFF.

V is TRBV11-3 and J is TRBJ2-1; D is ambiguous. V lost 0 bases, J lost 5 bases, and 11 bases lay in between. Germline assignment: CDR1 SGHNT and CDR2 YENEEA. CDR3 size: 15 residues. CDR3 sequence reads: CASSLDGKSNNEQFF. CDR3 nucleotide sequence: TGTGCCAGCAGCTTAGATGGGAAAAGCAACAATGAGCAGTTCTTC.

In this sample, this clonotype turned up many times. This chain connects TRBV5-1 to TRBJ2-6; D gene unclear. V lost 0 bases to trimming and J lost 18 bases, with 16 bases between them. Germline V gene lookup returns CDR1 SGHRS and CDR2 YFSETQ. The CDR3 runs 13 residues. CDR3 nucleotide sequence: TGCGCCAGCAGCTTGGCGTACGACCTCAAGCCGACTTTC. This codes for CASSLAYDLKPTF.

This chain joins TRBV28 and TRBJ2-7, with TRBD1 as a possible D gene (6 bases). Trimming removed 3 bases at V and 7 bases at J, with 22 bases between. This CDR3 spans 16 amino acids. Germline V gene data show CDR1 as MDHEN and CDR2 as SYDVKM. CDR3 sequence reads: CASSFLRGQAMGEQYF. In nucleotides, the CDR3 is TGTGCCAGCAGTTTCCTCAGGGGACAAGCCATGGGGGAGCAGTACTTC.

The rearrangement links TRBV12-3 or TRBV12-4 to TRBJ2-1, with 12 bases identical to TRBD2. The J segment lost 2 bases and the V segment lost 6 bases, leaving 2 bases of the junction unmatched. This CDR3 is 15 amino acids long. CDR3 amino acids: CASRWTSGAYNEQFF. The CDR3, as DNA: TGTGCCAGCAGGTGGACTAGCGGGGCCTACAATGAGCAGTTCTTC.

This clonotype was found many times. The rearrangement joins TRBV6-1 to TRBJ2-1, with no clear D. The CDR3 sequence is 13 residues long. With 4 bases removed from V and 4 bases from J, the gap between germline ends came to 8 bases. The V gene's germline CDR1 is MNHNS and CDR2 SASEGT. In nucleotides, the CDR3 is TGTGCCAGCAGTGGAGACTCGTACAATGAGCAGTTCTTC. This codes for CASSGDSYNEQFF.

This clonotype was picked up many times. This rearrangement joins TRBV3-1 to TRBJ2-3; 9 bases fit TRBD1. V was clipped by 2 bases and J by 1 base; unmatched bases: 4. CDR1 and CDR2 from the germline V gene are LGHDT and YNNKEL (reference sequence). The CDR3 consists of 16 residues. The chain's CDR3 is CASSQPRTGGTDTQYF. In nucleotides, the CDR3 is TGTGCCAGCAGCCAACCCCGGACAGGGGGCACAGATACGCAGTATTTT.

The V and J genes are TRBV29-1 and TRBJ2-3; 9 nucleotides line up with TRBD2. The ends lost 3 bases at V and 2 bases at J; junction bases unmatched: 9. The germline gives CDR1 SQVTM, CDR2 ANQGSEA. The CDR3 spans 16 residues. CDR3 sequence: CSVDGWPSGDTDTQYF. The CDR3 region has the DNA TGCAGCGTTGATGGGTGGCCTAGCGGGGACACAGATACGCAGTATTTT.

This clonotype was seen many times. The rearrangement uses TRBV29-1 and TRBJ1-1; perhaps TRBD1 as D (6 bases). V was trimmed by 7 bases and J by 0 bases, leaving 15 bases between them. CDR3 length equals 14 residues. Germline CDR1 is SQVTM and CDR2 is ANQGSEA. This CDR3 reads CSAVGGSMNTEAFF. As DNA, the CDR3 is TGCAGCGCGGTAGGGGGATCCATGAACACTGAAGCTTTCTTT.

In the case of this clonotype: A much larger clone differs by one base, so this may be a read error. The chain recombines TRBV3-1 with TRBJ1-5; no firm D call. The CDR3 length is 14 residues. Per the germline V gene, CDR1 is LGHDT and CDR2 is YNNKEL (reference sequence). CDR3 loop: CASCQDATYQPQHF. CDR3 in DNA: TGTGCCAGCTGCCAAGATGCCACTTATCAGCCCCAGCATTTT.

The chain links TRBV12-3 or TRBV12-4 to TRBJ1-1, with TRBD1 matching 8 bases. The CDR3 has 21 residues. Trimming cost V 1 base and J 3 bases; bases outside gene matches: 22. CDR3 nucleotide sequence: TGTGCCAGCAGTTTAGGCCGGGACAGGTGGCTTTTAAGGATGCGGGACACTGAAGCTTTCTTT. Amino acid sequence: CASSLGRDRWLLRMRDTEAFF.

This clonotype has at least ten counts. This chain uses TRBV20-1 with TRBJ1-1, with D possibly matching TRBD1 (6 bases). Trimming took 3 bases from V and 10 from J, leaving 15 bases between them. Germline CDR1 DFQATT, CDR2 SNEGSKA (reference sequence). This CDR3 contains 12 residues. The CDR3 spells CSASRGFVGAFF. The CDR3 bases are TGCAGTGCTAGCAGGGGTTTCGTTGGAGCTTTCTTT.

This clonotype showed up many times. The V gene is TRBV12-3 or TRBV12-4, the J gene TRBJ2-3; 11 nucleotides line up with TRBD2. This CDR3 has 16 amino acids. V lost 4 bases and J lost 2; bases outside the gene matches: 5. The CDR3 spells CASSSSSGGFTDTQYF. DNA for the CDR3: TGTGCCAGCAGTTCCTCTAGCGGGGGGTTCACAGATACGCAGTATTTT.

Note on this clonotype: No conserved phenylalanine or tryptophan is present at the end of the CDR3, so a read error is the likely explanation. J is TRBJ2-1 and V is TRBV18; D is ambiguous. The ends were cut back, 3 bases at V and 0 bases at J, with 6 bases in the middle. Per the germline V gene, CDR1 is KGHSH and CDR2 is LQKENI. This CDR3 is built from 14 residues. This CDR3 is CASSPPSSYNEQFI. The DNA for the CDR3 is TGTGCCAGCTCACCGCCGAGCTCCTACAATGAGCAGTTCATC.